This entry lists 21 T cell receptor beta chains sequenced from one sample in a study of vaccination and CD4 T cells after COVID-19 (dated by TCRdb to the early 2020s). These TCRs' antigens remain unknown. Explained via the paper, the treatment or condition label denotes: roughly ten-day PBMC culture with coronavirus spike peptide pools or control peptides (ViraFEST assay). The method behind the library was PCR. Sequencing used an Illumina iSeq 100. DNA from cultured CD4+ T cells was subjected to TCR sequencing with the Oncomine TCR Beta short-read assay at the Johns Hopkins FTIC core. Starting from the raw public reads, TCRdb applied fastp trimming at Q25, assembled clones with MiXCR and retained in-frame beta chains. Entries that share a CDR3 protein sequence are merged under the most common genes and DNA. For this sample the table gives roughly 16,000 distinct CDR3 sequences, of which 26% were detected only once. 20% to 25% of the sample goes to the ten largest clones.

What was sequenced was cultured CD4+ T cells from blood. The receptors shown here come from a human donor with COVID-19.

The chain links TRBV6-1 to TRBJ1-4; weak D call: TRBD1 (6 bases). The germline V and J ends were trimmed by 6 bases and 4 bases, with 12 bases remaining between them. CDR1 and CDR2 from the germline V gene are MNHNS and SASEGT. The CDR3 is 14 residues long. The chain's CDR3 is CASSRDTFNEKLFF. For the CDR3, the DNA is TGTGCCAGCAGCCGGGACACCTTTAATGAAAAACTGTTTTTT.

This rearrangement joins TRBV11-3 to TRBJ1-2; D may be TRBD1 (5 bases). The CDR3 contains 15 residues. V was cut by 5 bases and J by 4 bases, with 17 bases left in between. Germline CDR1 is SGHNT and CDR2 is YENEEA. CDR3 coding DNA: TGTGCCAGCAGCACGGGGCCTCCCCGTTTCTATGGCTACACCTTC. It specifies CASSTGPPRFYGYTF.

This clonotype was counted between two and nine times. The chain links TRBV6-5 to TRBJ1-5; D is uncertain. CDR1 and CDR2 from the germline V gene are MNHEY and SVGAGI. V lost 0 bases and J lost 5, with 8 bases in between. The CDR3 runs to 14 residues. CDR3 protein: CASSYSRWDQPQHF. The DNA for the CDR3 is TGTGCCAGCAGTTACTCGAGATGGGATCAGCCCCAGCATTTT.

This clonotype was counted only a few times. This sequence joins TRBV20-1 and TRBJ2-2, with D perhaps matching TRBD2 (6 bases). Germline loops: CDR1 DFQATT, CDR2 SNEGSKA (reference sequence). There are 14 residues in the CDR3. Trimming left V 4 bases short and J 5 bases short, with 14 bases between. The DNA of the CDR3 is TGCAGTGCTATGTGGCCCAGCGGGACCGGGGAGCTGTTTTTT. Translated: CSAMWPSGTGELFF.

In its sample, this clonotype was seen a few times. The chain joins TRBV21-1 to TRBJ2-7; TRBD1 is the table's D call and was not checked against the DNA. TRBV21-1 is classified as a pseudogene. The CDR3 runs to 19 residues. CDR3 coding DNA: TGTGCCAGCAGCAAAGCGCTTTGGGGGGACAGAGGCTCGAGCTACGAGCAGTACTTC. The encoded protein is CASSKALWGDRGSSYEQYF.

The chain recombines TRBV29-1 with TRBJ1-1; TRBD1 aligns across 12 bases. The junction had 8 bases not matched to a gene; V was cut back by 7 bases and J by 5 bases. This CDR3 contains 14 residues. Per the germline V gene, CDR1 is SQVTM and CDR2 is ANQGSEA. CDR3 residues: CSAGTGGAGTEAFF. The CDR3 DNA sequence: TGCAGCGCGGGGACAGGGGGCGCGGGAACTGAAGCTTTCTTT. Full variable domain (rest looked up from reference TRBV29-1 and TRBJ1-1): SAVISQKPSRDICQRGTSLTIQCQVDSQVTMMFWYRQQPGQSLTLIATANQGSEATYESGFVIDKFPISRPNLTFSTLTVSNMSPEDSSIYLCSAGTGGAGTEAFFGQGTRLTVV.

The V gene is TRBV5-4, the J gene TRBJ2-7; D gene uncertain. V dropped 0 bases and J dropped 2 bases, with 6 bases sitting between them. Germline CDR1 reads SGHNT; CDR2 reads YYREEE (reference sequence). This CDR3 contains 13 residues. The CDR3 protein is CASSLDYPYEQYF. The CDR3 DNA follows: TGTGCCAGCAGCTTGGACTACCCCTACGAGCAGTACTTC. The whole variable domain, filled in from reference TRBV5-4 and TRBJ2-7, reads ETGVTQSPTHLIKTRGQQVTLRCSSQSGHNTVSWYQQALGQGPQFIFQYYREEENGRGNFPPRFSGLQFPNYSSELNVNALELDDSALYLCASSLDYPYEQYFGPGTRLTVT.

This clonotype turned up a few times. The chain is built from TRBV6-1 and TRBJ1-1, with no clear D. V gave up 5 bases and J gave up 2 bases, with 12 bases separating them. Germline CDR1 is MNHNS and CDR2 is SASEGT. This CDR3 is built from 14 residues. CDR3 DNA sequence: TGTGCCAGCAGTCGAACGGGCCCCAACACTGAAGCTTTCTTT. Protein: CASSRTGPNTEAFF.

V gene TRBV4-1 combines with J gene TRBJ1-6; possibly TRBD1 for D (5 bases). This CDR3 comprises 15 residues. Trimming shortened V by 1 base and J by 9 bases, and 13 bases separated the two germline ends. Germline V gene lookup returns CDR1 MGHRA and CDR2 YSYEKL. The CDR3 protein is CASSQAGGRGSPLHF. CDR3 DNA: TGCGCCAGCAGCCAAGCGGGGGGTCGTGGTTCACCCCTCCACTTT.

This chain joins TRBV12-3 or TRBV12-4 and TRBJ2-7, with 7 positions matching TRBD1. The CDR3 runs to 15 residues. V lost 6 bases, J lost 6 bases, and 14 bases stayed unmatched. This CDR3 reads CASSQPGQPSREQYF. The CDR3 nucleotides read TGTGCCAGCAGCCAACCGGGACAGCCCTCTCGCGAGCAGTACTTC.

The CDR3 nucleotides are TGTGCCAGCAGCCAAGACGGAGGGAATTCGTACAATGAGCAGTTCTTC. Amino acid sequence: CASSQDGGNSYNEQFF. This chain connects TRBV3-1 to TRBJ2-1; a weak D match, TRBD2 (6 bases). Germline V CDR1 and CDR2: LGHDT, YNNKEL (reference sequence). This CDR3 region has 16 residues. V dropped 0 bases and J dropped 4 bases, with 13 bases sitting between them.

The rearrangement uses TRBV11-3 and TRBJ2-3, with D possibly called TRBD1 or TRBD2 (5 bases each). V lost 4 bases and J lost 5, with 19 bases in between. The CDR3 length is 16 residues. Germline V gives CDR1 SGHNT, CDR2 YENEEA. CDR3 protein: CASSSSGRSSGDTQYF. CDR3 sequence (DNA): TGTGCCAGCAGCTCCTCGGGACGCAGTTCGGGAGATACGCAGTATTTT.

In this sample, this clonotype turned up once. V is TRBV7-3 and J is TRBJ2-1; no clear D gene. Trimming shortened V by 1 base and J by 8 bases, and 9 bases separated the two germline ends. This CDR3 has 13 residues. Germline V lookup: CDR1 SGHTA, CDR2 FQGTGA. The CDR3 loop reads CASSLKTGDEQFF. The CDR3 DNA reads as TGTGCCAGCAGCTTAAAAACGGGCGATGAGCAGTTCTTC.

The genes are TRBV19 and TRBJ1-5, with 11 bases identical to TRBD1. CDR1 is LNHDA and CDR2 is SQIVND in the germline V gene (reference sequence). V lost 7 bases, J lost 7 bases, and 6 bases stayed unmatched. The CDR3 contains 14 residues. Written as DNA, the CDR3 is TGTGCCAGTATGGATTGGACAGGGGGCCAGCCCCAGCATTTT. It translates to CASMDWTGGQPQHF.

The chain uses TRBV11-3 and TRBJ2-3; D gene uncertain. Trimming removed 5 bases from V and 3 bases from J, with 6 bases in between. In germline, CDR1 is SGHNT, CDR2 YENEEA. The CDR3 covers 12 residues. The CDR3 reads CASSVSTDTQYF. The CDR3 DNA follows: TGTGCCAGCAGCGTTAGTACAGATACGCAGTATTTT.

This clonotype was seen a few times. J is TRBJ2-7 and V is TRBV24-1; 7 nucleotides agree with TRBD1. CDR1 and CDR2 from the germline V gene are KGHDR and SFDVKD. This CDR3 has 17 amino acids. V was clipped by 2 bases and J by 5 bases; unmatched bases: 14. CDR3 DNA: TGTGCCACCAGTGATTCTACGACTAACAGGGGTCGGAACGAGCAGTACTTC. Its translation: CATSDSTTNRGRNEQYF.

The V and J genes are TRBV19 and TRBJ2-5; 7 positions agree with TRBD1. CDR3 size: 15 residues. Germline assignment: CDR1 LNHDA and CDR2 SQIVND (reference sequence). V lost 4 bases, J lost 5 bases, and 10 bases stayed unmatched. The CDR3 coding sequence is TGTGCCAGTAGTACCCGACAGGGTAGCTTGGAGACCCAGTACTTC. This encodes CASSTRQGSLETQYF.

This clonotype appeared a few times. The rearrangement links TRBV25-1 to TRBJ1-1, with 7 nucleotides matching TRBD1. J was trimmed by 0 bases and V by 3 bases; bases with no gene match: 7. CDR3 length equals 16 residues. CDR1 and CDR2 (germline): MGHDK, SYGVNS. The CDR3 region has the DNA TGTGCCAGCAGTGAGACAGGGACCATAATGAACACTGAAGCTTTCTTT. It codes for CASSETGTIMNTEAFF.

V gene TRBV10-1 combines with J gene TRBJ2-1; D is unclear. The CDR3 has 13 residues. Germline CDR1 reads WNHNN; CDR2 reads SYGVQD (reference sequence). Deletions cut 7 bases from V and 6 bases from J, with 13 bases between. Written as DNA, the CDR3 is TGCGCCAGCATTAAAGGACCCTTCAATGAGCAGTTCTTC. Its protein product is CASIKGPFNEQFF.

The chain employs TRBV7-2 and TRBJ2-7; TRBD1 matches at 8 bases. Trimming took 1 base from V and 6 from J; bases not matched to a gene: 8. CDR1 is SGHTA, CDR2 FQGNSA, per germline. CDR3 length: 15 residues. Written as DNA, the CDR3 is TGTGCCAGCAGCTTAGTACCAGGGGGCGGAGGCGAGCAGTACTTC. Translated: CASSLVPGGGGEQYF.

This clonotype turned up a few times. In DNA, the CDR3 is TGTGCCAGCAGGTTCGGACAGGGGGCGTATGGCTACACCTTC. It encodes CASRFGQGAYGYTF. The V and J genes are TRBV6-1 and TRBJ1-2; 11 positions match TRBD1. Germline V gives CDR1 MNHNS, CDR2 SASEGT. Germline trimming cut 6 bases from V and 5 bases from J; bases unmatched to any gene: 5. CDR3 length: 14 residues.